This TCR beta chain was sequenced for a study of cytomegalovirus exposure and HLA in healthy donors. Study results and caveats: The records held CMV serostatus as the only immune exposure information.

Primers for the PCR totalled 60 Vbeta and 13 Jbeta. TCRdb's table, derived via immunoSEQ multiplex PCR, lists solely in-frame clones and lacks some. The repertoire table contains some 96,000 clones. This CDR3 has 17 residues. The V gene end was trimmed by 7 bases and the J gene end by 3 bases; junction bases not matched to a gene: 14. The V gene's germline CDR1 is SGHTS and CDR2 YDEGEE. A remark on this clone: Its antigen is as yet unknown.

Sample: PBMCs. The J gene is TRBJ2-3, the V gene TRBV5-8; TRBD2 agrees at 10 bases. The TCR originated in a woman younger than 45 in good health and CMV-seronegative. CDR3 sequence: CASLRGFAAGGTDTQYF. The CDR3, as DNA: TGTGCCAGCCTTCGGGGTTTTGCAGCGGGAGGGACAGATACGCAGTATTTT.